These 21 T cell receptor beta chains were sequenced from one sample in a study of T cells in Graves' hyperthyroidism and ophthalmopathy (dated by TCRdb to between 2018 and 2020). The library was prepared using multiplex PCR. Instrument on record: Illumina HiSeq 2000. The TCR beta CDR3 regions were amplified from RNA transcripts. For the first round of RT-PCR on the TCR CDR3, the HTBI primer set was used together with the Qiagen OneStep RT-PCR kit. The public reads were quality trimmed at Q25 with fastp and then assembled into clones with MiXCR by TCRdb, keeping productive beta chains. All rows with the same CDR3 protein become a single entry with the most common DNA and genes. Within this sample are approximately 870,000 distinct CDR3 sequences, with about 38% of them counted one time only. The ten most abundant clones make up about 8.9% of the sample. Sequencing was done on a sample of blood. The receptors were gathered from a man aged 18 to 29 with Graves' hyperthyroidism.

This clonotype was picked up a small number of times. This chain joins TRBV6-5 and TRBJ1-1; D remains unclear. Germline CDR1 is MNHEY and CDR2 is SVGAGI. This CDR3 contains 12 residues. V was cut by 7 bases and J by 6 bases, with 12 bases left in between. In nucleotides, the CDR3 is TGTGCCAGCATCAAGGCGGCGGCTGAAGCTTTCTTT. Its translation is CASIKAAAEAFF.

The chain recombines TRBV12-3 or TRBV12-4 with TRBJ2-5; D may be TRBD1 (6 bases). V lost 3 bases, J lost 4 bases, and 12 bases lay in between. This CDR3 comprises 14 residues. Written as DNA, the CDR3 is TGTGCCAGCAGTTTGAACAGGGCGAGAGAGACCCAGTACTTC. It encodes CASSLNRARETQYF.

J is TRBJ2-7 and V is TRBV7-2, with D tentatively TRBD1 (5 bases). V was trimmed by 1 base and J by 5 bases, leaving 12 bases between them. The CDR3 runs to 14 residues. CDR1 and CDR2 (germline): SGHTA, FQGNSA. DNA for the CDR3: TGTGCCAGCAGCTTAGGTAGACAGAGAGACGAGCAGTACTTC. This codes for CASSLGRQRDEQYF.

The chain has TRBV29-1 and TRBJ2-6, with D tentatively TRBD1 or TRBD2 (5 bases each). The CDR3 is made up of 18 amino acids. Germline CDR1 reads SQVTM; CDR2 reads ANQGSEA. Trimming cost V 3 bases and J 0 bases, with 18 bases left between them. CDR3 residues: CSVEEDKGRYSGANVLTF. The CDR3 DNA reads TGCAGCGTTGAGGAGGACAAGGGAAGGTACTCTGGGGCCAACGTCCTGACTTTC.

The sample holds a few counts of this clonotype. Here the CDR3 DNA reads TGCAGTGCTAGAGTGGGGGGACCCGAGCAGTACTTC. Protein: CSARVGGPEQYF. The genes are TRBV20-1 and TRBJ2-7; D is perhaps TRBD2 (6 bases). Germline CDR1 and CDR2: DFQATT and SNEGSKA (reference sequence). The V end lost 1 base, the J end lost 6 bases, and 10 bases lay between the germline ends. The CDR3 contains 12 residues.

This clonotype was found many times. V and J are TRBV15 and TRBJ1-4, with D tentatively TRBD1 (6 bases). Trimming cost V 2 bases and J 6 bases, with 13 bases left between them. The CDR3 has 15 amino acids. Germline V gene sequence: CDR1 LNHNV, CDR2 YYDKDF (reference sequence). The CDR3 sequence is CATSRPHRGDEKLFF. The CDR3 region has the DNA TGTGCCACCAGCAGACCCCATAGGGGGGATGAAAAACTGTTTTTT.

This chain joins TRBV10-3 and TRBJ2-5; D tentatively reads TRBD1 or TRBD2 (5 bases each). The germline V and J ends were trimmed by 7 bases and 5 bases, with 17 bases remaining between them. From germline, CDR1 is ENHRY and CDR2 SYGVKD. The CDR3 runs 14 residues. DNA for the CDR3: TGTGCCATCATGGGCGACGATGGGGACGAGACCCAGTACTTC. Its protein product is CAIMGDDGDETQYF.

The V gene is TRBV20-1, the J gene TRBJ1-5, with D hard to call. V was cut by 0 bases and J by 2 bases, with 5 bases left in between. The CDR3 runs to 13 residues. Per germline, CDR1 DFQATT and CDR2 SNEGSKA (reference sequence). The CDR3 sequence is CSAREVGNQPQHF. For the CDR3, the DNA is TGCAGTGCTAGAGAGGTAGGCAATCAGCCCCAGCATTTT.

The chain has TRBV4-1 and TRBJ1-6; D might be TRBD1 (5 bases). CDR1 is MGHRA, CDR2 YSYEKL, per germline. The CDR3 length is 15 residues. V lost 5 bases, J lost 7 bases, and 15 bases lay in between. Here the CDR3 DNA reads TGCGCCAGCAGCGCGCGGGACGGGGCCAATTCACCCCTCCACTTT. Protein sequence: CASSARDGANSPLHF.

The chain uses TRBV11-2 and TRBJ2-3; no firm D call. This CDR3 is built from 12 residues. Germline V gene lookup returns CDR1 SGHAT and CDR2 FQNNGV. The V and J ends lost 1 base and 5 bases respectively, with 4 bases between them. DNA for the CDR3: TGTGCCAGCAGCTTAGTACAAGATACGCAGTATTTT. It translates to CASSLVQDTQYF.

This clonotype has only a few counts. The chain is built from TRBV12-3 or TRBV12-4 and TRBJ2-7; the match to TRBD1 covers 11 bases. The CDR3 runs 15 residues. The V segment lost 5 bases and the J segment 6 bases; nucleotides outside the gene matches: 9. CDR3 loop: CASSTSGTGGAEQYF. The CDR3 bases are TGTGCCAGCAGTACGTCCGGGACAGGGGGAGCCGAGCAGTACTTC.

In this sample, this clonotype turned up many times. V gene TRBV10-3 combines with J gene TRBJ2-7; 9 nucleotides match TRBD1. CDR3 length equals 14 residues. The trim removed 5 bases at V and 4 bases at J, leaving 6 bases unmatched. CDR1 is ENHRY and CDR2 is SYGVKD in the germline V gene. The CDR3 DNA is TGTGCCATCAGTTCCGGGACAGGGTATTACGAGCAGTACTTC. Residues: CAISSGTGYYEQYF.

This clonotype was detected ten times or more. This sequence joins TRBV7-3 and TRBJ1-6; 8 nucleotides match TRBD1. CDR1 is SGHTA and CDR2 is FQGTGA in the germline V gene. CDR3 length: 14 residues. V was clipped by 5 bases and J by 9 bases; unmatched bases: 6. The CDR3 nucleotides read TGTGCCAGCAGCCGACAGGGGAGGCGTTCACCCCTCCACTTT. Translation gives CASSRQGRRSPLHF.

A few counts support this clonotype. The chain has TRBV7-9 and TRBJ1-1; unclear D gene. Germline V lookup: CDR1 SEHNR, CDR2 FQNEAQ (reference sequence). Trimming removed 5 bases from V and 1 base from J, with 14 bases in between. There are 15 residues in the CDR3. The CDR3 region has the DNA TGTGCCAGCAGCCAAGAAGACGCTTCGAACACTGAAGCTTTCTTT. Translating gives CASSQEDASNTEAFF.

This clonotype occurred a few times. V and J are TRBV7-9 and TRBJ1-2; possibly TRBD1 for D (5 bases). Trimming took 6 bases from V and 6 from J, leaving 14 bases between them. Germline assignment: CDR1 SEHNR and CDR2 FQNEAQ (reference sequence). The CDR3 is 13 amino acids. The CDR3 DNA follows: TGTGCCAGCAGACGATCGGGAGGGGATGGCTACACCTTC. It translates to CASRRSGGDGYTF.

The chain employs TRBV10-3 and TRBJ1-2, with D perhaps TRBD1 (5 bases). Germline V gene data show CDR1 as ENHRY and CDR2 as SYGVKD. With 6 bases removed from V and 10 bases from J, the gap between germline ends came to 18 bases. This CDR3 contains 13 residues. CDR3 in amino acids: CAISHHTGDAYTF. CDR3 nucleotide sequence: TGTGCCATCAGCCACCACACAGGAGACGCCTACACCTTC.

The rearrangement uses TRBV10-3 and TRBJ2-7, with D unresolved. The V gene lost 4 bases and the J gene lost 7 bases, with 8 bases spanning the gap. The germline gives CDR1 ENHRY, CDR2 SYGVKD. The CDR3 is 11 amino acids. CDR3 in DNA: TGTGCCATCAGTGTTGGCAATGAGCAGTACTTC. Its translation: CAISVGNEQYF.

This clonotype came up a few times. V gene TRBV15 combines with J gene TRBJ2-3; TRBD2 matches 11 bases. J was trimmed by 5 bases and V by 1 base; bases with no gene match: 2. Germline V CDR1 and CDR2: LNHNV, YYDKDF (reference sequence). The CDR3 spans 15 residues. CDR3 nucleotides: TGTGCCACCAGCAGAGTAGCGGGGGGGCTAGATACGCAGTATTTT. It specifies CATSRVAGGLDTQYF. Full variable domain (missing parts from reference TRBV15 and TRBJ2-3): DAMVIQNPRYQVTQFGKPVTLSCSQTLNHNVMYWYQQKSSQAPKLLFHYYDKDFNNEADTPDNFQSRRPNTSFCFLDIRSPGLGDTAMYLCATSRVAGGLDTQYFGPGTRLTVL.

This clonotype was counted once. Given the absence of the conserved phenylalanine or tryptophan at the CDR3 end, a read error is likely. No DNA is shown, since the ends of the CDR3 on it are uncertain; the CDR3 is the one TCRdb lists. The J gene is TRBJ2-6, the V gene TRBV15; the D call TRBD1 from the table was never checked on the DNA. Germline V lookup: CDR1 LNHNV, CDR2 YYDKDF (reference sequence). The CDR3 comprises 10 residues, both ends counted. The CDR3 loop reads CATSIQGTPT.

The V gene is TRBV7-9, the J gene TRBJ1-5; D gene uncertain. This CDR3 contains 16 residues. V was shortened by 5 bases and J by 7 bases, with 21 bases between the two germline ends. CDR1 SEHNR and CDR2 FQNEAQ come from the germline V gene (reference sequence). CDR3 protein: CASSQEGSAGGQPQHF. DNA for the CDR3: TGTGCCAGCAGCCAAGAAGGATCAGCGGGCGGGCAGCCCCAGCATTTT.

This clonotype was observed at least ten times. This chain uses TRBV25-1 with TRBJ2-5; D is undetermined. The V end was cut by 4 bases, the J end by 5 bases, with 11 bases between. CDR1 is MGHDK and CDR2 is SYGVNS in the germline V gene. The CDR3 runs to 13 residues. The CDR3 sequence: CASSVGSRETQYF. CDR3 nucleotides: TGTGCCAGCAGTGTGGGCAGCCGGGAGACCCAGTACTTC.